The sequence of this T cell receptor (beta chain) was determined in a study of cytomegalovirus exposure and HLA in healthy donors. Germline CDR1 and CDR2: SGHTA and FQGTGA. The length of the CDR3 is 16 residues. J gave up 8 bases and V 5 bases, and 14 bases lay outside the gene matches. The study, taken as a whole, reports: There were several of the most significant clusters that appeared linked to common viral pathogens in a later analysis. Some 17,000 TCR beta sequences were associated with HLA alleles at 0.05 false discovery rate in a later analysis.

This clone was picked up one time. Antigen: not known. A multiplex PCR was run with 60 Vbeta primers and 13 Jbeta primers. Clones were sequenced by immunoSEQ multiplex PCR, and TCRdb holds only the in-frame ones, with some missing. Of about 130,000 clones detected, less than 85% appear once; the ten largest clones hold approximately 20%. The clonotype was recovered from a man aged 18 to 30 in good health and CMV-seropositive. The gene calls are TRBV7-3 and TRBJ2-4; 8 positions agree with TRBD2. The source material was PBMCs. The CDR3 DNA reads as TGTGCCAGCAGCCCAGGGGTGACTAGCGCGGGGGACATTCAGTACTTC. Protein sequence: CASSPGVTSAGDIQYF.